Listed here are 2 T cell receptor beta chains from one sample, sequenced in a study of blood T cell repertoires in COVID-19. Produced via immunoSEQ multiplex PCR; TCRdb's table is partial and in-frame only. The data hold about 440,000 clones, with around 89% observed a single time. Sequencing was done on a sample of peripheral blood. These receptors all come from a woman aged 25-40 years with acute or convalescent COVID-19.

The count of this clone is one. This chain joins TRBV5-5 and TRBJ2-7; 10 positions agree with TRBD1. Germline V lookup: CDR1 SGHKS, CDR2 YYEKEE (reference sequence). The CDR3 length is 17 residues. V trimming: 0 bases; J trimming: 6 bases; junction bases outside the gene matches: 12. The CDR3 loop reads CASSLAPLTGQGGEQYF. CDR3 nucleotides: TGTGCCAGCAGCTTGGCACCCCTAACCGGACAGGGGGGCGAGCAGTACTTC.

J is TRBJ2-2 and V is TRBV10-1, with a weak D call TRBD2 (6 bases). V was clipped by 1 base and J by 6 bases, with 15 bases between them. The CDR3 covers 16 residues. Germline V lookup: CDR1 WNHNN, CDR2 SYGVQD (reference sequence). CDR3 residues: CASSELGGESPGELFF. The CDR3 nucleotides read TGCGCCAGCAGTGAGTTGGGCGGGGAGAGCCCCGGGGAGCTGTTTTTT.